This entry lists 27 T cell receptor beta chains sequenced from one sample in a study of T cells in Graves' hyperthyroidism and ophthalmopathy. RNA transcripts were the template for amplifying TCR beta CDR3 regions. RT-PCR in the first round (using the HTBI primer set) targeted the TCR CDR3. TCRdb redid the calling of the multiplex PCR reads with MiXCR, one entry per CDR3 protein. The sample includes 400,000 to 600,000 distinct CDR3 sequences, around 21% of them seen just once. Material: blood. The receptor source for this set is a young man with Graves' hyperthyroidism.

This clonotype was seen many times. The J gene is TRBJ1-1, the V gene TRBV5-4; weak D call: TRBD1 (5 bases). Trimming removed 4 bases from V and 3 bases from J, with 13 bases in between. The CDR3 is 14 amino acids. Germline loops: CDR1 SGHNT, CDR2 YYREEE (reference sequence). The CDR3, as DNA: TGTGCCAGCAGCCACCCTCAGGGTCACACTGAAGCTTTCTTT. Translating it yields CASSHPQGHTEAFF.

In this sample, this clonotype turned up many times. The chain employs TRBV30 and TRBJ2-7, with D unresolved. The germline V gene encodes CDR1 GTSNPN and CDR2 SVGIG (reference sequence). The V end lost 5 bases, the J end lost 7 bases, and 12 bases lay between the germline ends. This CDR3 comprises 11 residues. The CDR3 here is CAWGPLKEQYF. The CDR3 DNA follows: TGTGCCTGGGGACCCCTCAAGGAGCAGTACTTC.

This clonotype appeared many times. The gene calls are TRBV30 and TRBJ1-3, with 8 bases identical to TRBD1. The CDR3 contains 14 residues. Germline V gene sequence: CDR1 GTSNPN, CDR2 SVGIG (reference sequence). V lost 1 base and J lost 4; bases outside the gene matches: 3. CDR3 loop: CAWSATGVGNTIYF. The CDR3 coding sequence is TGTGCCTGGAGTGCGACAGGGGTCGGAAACACCATATATTTT.

This clonotype showed up many times. The chain combines TRBV27 with TRBJ1-5, with D unresolved. Germline lookup yields CDR1 MNHEY and CDR2 SMNVEV (reference sequence). V was shortened by 0 bases and J by 5 bases, with 5 bases between the two germline ends. The CDR3 loop spans 13 amino acids. The CDR3 sequence: CASSLSVHQPQHF. The DNA for the CDR3 is TGTGCCAGCAGTTTATCGGTGCATCAGCCCCAGCATTTT.

This clonotype showed up many times. This chain uses TRBV28 with TRBJ2-6, with no clear D. The CDR3 is made up of 15 amino acids. Germline loops: CDR1 MDHEN, CDR2 SYDVKM. Trimming left V 6 bases short and J 0 bases short, with 9 bases between. The CDR3 sequence: CASSFSYSGANVLTF. CDR3 sequence (DNA): TGTGCCAGCAGCTTTAGTTACTCTGGGGCCAACGTCCTGACTTTC.

The chain recombines TRBV5-1 with TRBJ2-6; D may be TRBD2 (5 bases). The CDR3 is 15 residues long. V was shortened by 3 bases and J by 2 bases, with 9 bases between the two germline ends. The germline CDR1 and CDR2 sequences are SGHRS and YFSETQ. The CDR3 DNA reads TGCGCCAGCAGCTCAGAGGGTACTGGGGCCAACGTCCTGACTTTC. Protein: CASSSEGTGANVLTF.

This clonotype was recorded a few times. V is TRBV19 and J is TRBJ1-1; D is possibly TRBD1 (6 bases). The CDR3 is 17 amino acids. V lost 1 base, J lost 1 base, and 16 bases lay in between. From germline, CDR1 is LNHDA and CDR2 SQIVND (reference sequence). The CDR3 DNA is TGTGCCAGTAGTATAGCCCCACCCGGGGGGGCGAACACTGAAGCTTTCTTT. Its protein product is CASSIAPPGGANTEAFF.

This clonotype was detected ten times or more. The chain couples TRBV27 to TRBJ1-3; weak D call: TRBD1 (6 bases). CDR3 length equals 14 residues. Germline assignment: CDR1 MNHEY and CDR2 SMNVEV (reference sequence). V gave up 5 bases and J gave up 0 bases, with 8 bases separating them. The CDR3 nucleotides read TGTGCCAGCAGTGCAGGGGTCTCTGGAAACACCATATATTTT. It specifies CASSAGVSGNTIYF.

A few counts support this clonotype. This sequence joins TRBV5-6 and TRBJ1-5; D uncertain. The V gene lost 4 bases and the J gene lost 3 bases, with 11 bases spanning the gap. Germline CDR1 reads SGHDT; CDR2 reads YYEEEE. This CDR3 region has 14 residues. CDR3 DNA sequence: TGTGCCAGCAGCATATGGGCTACCAATCAGCCCCAGCATTTT. Its translation is CASSIWATNQPQHF.

CDR3 protein: CASSSRLAENTGELFF. The DNA of the CDR3 is TGTGCCAGCAGCTCTCGACTAGCGGAGAACACCGGGGAGCTGTTTTTT. The chain links TRBV13 to TRBJ2-2; 9 bases line up with TRBD2. Trimming took 4 bases from V and 1 from J; bases not matched to a gene: 4. The CDR3 has 16 residues. In germline, CDR1 is PRHDT, CDR2 FYEKMQ (reference sequence).

This clonotype was seen a handful of times. J is TRBJ2-5 and V is TRBV29-1; D is unresolved. V dropped 4 bases and J dropped 7 bases, with 13 bases sitting between them. Germline CDR1 and CDR2: SQVTM and ANQGSEA. The CDR3 has 12 amino acids. CDR3 amino acids: CSVVAGKWTQYF. CDR3 DNA: TGCAGCGTTGTGGCAGGAAAGTGGACCCAGTACTTC. Full variable domain (outside the CDR3, taken from reference TRBV29-1 and TRBJ2-5): SAVISQKPSRDICQRGTSLTIQCQVDSQVTMMFWYRQQPGQSLTLIATANQGSEATYESGFVIDKFPISRPNLTFSTLTVSNMSPEDSSIYLCSVVAGKWTQYFGPGTRLLVL.

This clonotype was seen a handful of times. Here the CDR3 reads CASSPEGVSGKLFF. CDR3 coding DNA: TGTGCCAGCAGCCCAGAAGGGGTTTCGGGAAAACTGTTTTTT. V gene TRBV7-9 combines with J gene TRBJ1-4; D might be TRBD1 (5 bases). There are 14 residues in the CDR3. Germline-derived CDR1 and CDR2 are SEHNR and FQNEAQ (reference sequence). Trimming removed 5 bases at V and 10 bases at J, with 17 bases between.

This clonotype was observed at least ten times. The junction shows a germline mismatch at one end, possibly a read error. The chain links TRBV6-5 to TRBJ1-3, with TRBD1 matching 9 bases. Per germline, CDR1 MNHEY and CDR2 SVGAGI. The length of the CDR3 is 17 residues. CDR3 nucleotide sequence: TGCGCCAGCAGTTACTCGACAGGGGGAGCGGGAGGAAACACCATATATTTT. The encoded protein is CASSYSTGGAGGNTIYF.

This clonotype was counted many times. The rearrangement joins TRBV20-1 to TRBJ1-1; weak D call: TRBD1 (5 bases). Per the germline V gene, CDR1 is DFQATT and CDR2 is SNEGSKA (reference sequence). Trimming removed 1 base at V and 0 bases at J, with 15 bases between. The CDR3 is 16 residues long. CDR3 nucleotides: TGCAGTGCTAGAGCTCGACAGCTGGGATTGAACACTGAAGCTTTCTTT. This encodes CSARARQLGLNTEAFF.

V and J are TRBV19 and TRBJ1-5; D gene unclear. V lost 2 bases, J lost 5 bases, and 13 bases lay in between. The CDR3 extends over 15 amino acids. Germline-derived CDR1 and CDR2 are LNHDA and SQIVND (reference sequence). The CDR3 DNA sequence: TGTGCCAGTAGTATATTAGGCCAGGTGGATCAGCCCCAGCATTTT. As protein: CASSILGQVDQPQHF. The full variable domain, with the rest looked up from reference TRBV19 and TRBJ1-5, is DGGITQSPKYLFRKEGQNVTLSCEQNLNHDAMYWYRQDPGQGLRLIYYSQIVNDFQKGDIAEGYSVSREKKESFPLTVTSAQKNPTAFYLCASSILGQVDQPQHFGDGTRLSIL.

V is TRBV15 and J is TRBJ1-5; 9 bases align to TRBD1. V lost 0 bases to trimming and J lost 4 bases; unmatched junction nucleotides: 4. Germline values: CDR1 LNHNV, CDR2 YYDKDF (reference sequence). This CDR3 is built from 16 residues. Here the CDR3 DNA reads TGTGCCACCAGCAGAGACCGGGACAGGGTGAATCAGCCCCAGCATTTT. Protein sequence: CATSRDRDRVNQPQHF. Combining the CDR3 with reference TRBV15 and TRBJ1-5 gives the whole variable domain DAMVIQNPRYQVTQFGKPVTLSCSQTLNHNVMYWYQQKSSQAPKLLFHYYDKDFNNEADTPDNFQSRRPNTSFCFLDIRSPGLGDTAMYLCATSRDRDRVNQPQHFGDGTRLSIL.

This clonotype was found a few times. This chain joins TRBV2 and TRBJ1-1, with TRBD1 matching over 10 bases. The CDR3 totals 15 residues. The germline gives CDR1 SNHLY, CDR2 FYNNEI. The ends lost 10 bases at V and 1 base at J; junction bases unmatched: 9. CDR3 loop: CATRQGAFRNTEAFF. The DNA for the CDR3 is TGTGCCACCAGACAGGGGGCTTTTCGGAACACTGAAGCTTTCTTT.

This clonotype was found a few times. The gene calls are TRBV12-3 or TRBV12-4 and TRBJ1-1; weak D call: TRBD1 (5 bases). V gave up 6 bases and J gave up 0 bases, with 20 bases separating them. This CDR3 has 17 amino acids. CDR3 sequence (DNA): TGTGCCAGCAGACGTTGGGCAAGGGGTTTGCTGAACACTGAAGCTTTCTTT. Amino acid sequence: CASRRWARGLLNTEAFF.

This clonotype was counted only a few times. Mismatch with germline at one junction end may stem from a read error. The V gene is TRBV13, the J gene TRBJ2-4; 10 bases match TRBD1. Germline-derived CDR1 and CDR2 are PRHDT and FYEKMQ (reference sequence). CDR3 length equals 13 residues. This CDR3 reads CASSDGTGDIKYF. CDR3 coding DNA: TGTGCCAGCAGCGACGGGACAGGGGACATTAAGTACTTC.

This clonotype was observed a handful of times. The rearrangement uses TRBV19 and TRBJ2-2; D call uncertain. CDR3 length: 13 amino acids. V was shortened by 5 bases and J by 6 bases, with 10 bases between the two germline ends. Germline-derived CDR1 and CDR2 are LNHDA and SQIVND (reference sequence). CDR3 nucleotides: TGTGCCAGTAGTCCAAACACCTCCGGGGAGCTGTTTTTT. Translating it yields CASSPNTSGELFF.

The sample holds a few counts of this clonotype. The rearrangement links TRBV6-2 or TRBV6-3 to TRBJ2-2, with a weak D call TRBD2 (6 bases). Germline values: CDR1 MNHEY, CDR2 SVGEGT. V dropped 7 bases and J dropped 3 bases, with 12 bases sitting between them. The CDR3 runs 14 residues. The CDR3 spells CASTSRRDTGELFF. CDR3 nucleotides: TGTGCCAGCACTTCGCGGAGGGACACCGGGGAGCTGTTTTTT.

There are many counts of this clonotype. CDR3 residues: CASSEMGENQPQHF. CDR3 DNA sequence: TGTGCCAGCAGTGAAATGGGGGAAAATCAGCCCCAGCATTTT. V gene TRBV6-1 combines with J gene TRBJ1-5; tentative D call: TRBD1 (5 bases). Trimming stripped 2 bases from V and 4 bases from J, with 9 bases between. The germline CDR1 and CDR2 sequences are MNHNS and SASEGT. The CDR3 has 14 amino acids.

The genes are TRBV6-1 and TRBJ2-2; no reliable D call. V was trimmed by 7 bases and J by 4 bases, leaving 19 bases between them. Germline V CDR1 and CDR2: MNHNS, SASEGT. This CDR3 spans 16 amino acids. The CDR3 DNA sequence: TGTGCCAGCACACCCCCCGGTGGCCTTCCCACCGGGGAGCTGTTTTTT. Its protein is CASTPPGGLPTGELFF.

This clonotype showed up many times. J is TRBJ1-1 and V is TRBV28, with D uncertain. Germline lookup yields CDR1 MDHEN and CDR2 SYDVKM. The V gene lost 5 bases and the J gene lost 5 bases, with 18 bases spanning the gap. The CDR3 runs to 15 residues. CDR3 loop: CASSRPPPLGTEAFF. CDR3 sequence (DNA): TGTGCCAGCAGTCGCCCCCCTCCTCTGGGGACTGAAGCTTTCTTT.

Ten or more counts support this clonotype. The chain carries TRBV12-3 or TRBV12-4 and TRBJ1-5, with a weak D call TRBD1 (5 bases). The CDR3 totals 12 residues. V was clipped by 3 bases and J by 6 bases, with 6 bases between them. The CDR3 nucleotides read TGTGCCAGCAGTTTCGGGGGTCAGCCCCAGCATTTT. Translated: CASSFGGQPQHF.

This clonotype was observed a few times. The chain carries TRBV28 and TRBJ1-6; D perhaps matches TRBD1 (6 bases). Per germline, CDR1 MDHEN and CDR2 SYDVKM. The CDR3 contains 16 residues. The V end lost 5 bases, the J end lost 2 bases, and 13 bases lay between the germline ends. DNA of the CDR3: TGTGCCAGCAGTCCTTCTTGGGACACCTATAATTCACCCCTCCACTTT. Its protein is CASSPSWDTYNSPLHF.

This clonotype was detected only a few times. A much more abundant neighbour one base away suggests this may be a read error. The chain recombines TRBV6-2 or TRBV6-3 with TRBJ1-1; D is perhaps TRBD1 (6 bases). Germline CDR1 reads MNHEY; CDR2 reads SVGEGT. The CDR3 has 14 residues. The CDR3 protein is CASSYVQGDTEACF. The CDR3 coding sequence is TGTGCCAGCAGTTACGTACAGGGAGACACTGAAGCTTGCTTT.